This TCR beta chain was identified in a study of blood T cell repertoires in COVID-19. In the original workflow: Amplifying reference gene primers gave estimates of nucleated cell counts. Generated by immunoSEQ multiplex PCR, the TCRdb table keeps only in-frame clones and is missing some. The DNA gave D and trimming, while V, J and clone size come from that table. The sample includes about 200,000 clones, roughly 78% of them seen just once. Between the trimmed V and J ends, which lost 1 base and 3 bases, there was a span of 6 bases. The CDR3 is 13 residues long. CDR1 is SEHNR and CDR2 is FQNEAQ in the germline V gene (reference sequence).

This chain connects TRBV7-9 to TRBJ1-2; D call uncertain. The receptor's source is a woman of 80 years or more with active or convalescent COVID-19. The sequencing input was peripheral blood. The CDR3 region is CASSLGLDYGYTF. The CDR3 DNA sequence: TGTGCCAGCAGCTTAGGGCTCGACTATGGCTACACCTTC.